The rows below give T cell receptor beta chains drawn from one sample of a study of OX40 agonist ivuxolimab in advanced cancers. TCRdb keeps only in-frame clones here, not all; method: immunoSEQ multiplex PCR. The sample holds tens of thousands of clones, about 88% seen once. The sequencing here drew on CD4+ or CD8+ T cells sorted from blood, taken in a trial of the OX40 agonist ivuxolimab. Source of these receptors: an adult with an advanced solid tumor such as melanoma, head and neck, liver or kidney cancer. Each CDR3 is given with its conserved first and last residue. The D gene is left open where the match is weak. Size is omitted from some rows. Given values are once, few, many or a class for expanded clones.

j_call,cdr3_length,v_call,clone_size,d_call,cdr3_nt,cdr3_aa
TRBJ2-1,15,TRBV2,NA,TRBD1,TGTGCCAGCAAGGTTATGACAGGGGGCCCGAATGAGCAGTTCTTC,CASKVMTGGPNEQFF
TRBJ2-7,12,TRBV28,NA,TRBD1,TGTGCCAGCAGCCAGGGGGAGTACGAGCAGTACTTC,CASSQGEYEQYF
TRBJ1-4,15,TRBV6-5,NA,NA,TGTGCCAGCAAGGACAATGATGCAACTAATGAAAAACTGTTTTTT,CASKDNDATNEKLFF
TRBJ2-3,15,TRBV7-2,NA,TRBD2,TGTGCCAGCAGCCCCCCGGGAGGTGGCACAGATACGCAGTATTTT,CASSPPGGGTDTQYF
TRBJ1-4,16,TRBV19,few,NA,TGTGCCAGTAGTATAAACCCTACAAGGTCTTGGGAAAAACTGTTTTTT,CASSINPTRSWEKLFF
TRBJ1-2,14,TRBV5-4,once,NA,TGTGCCAGCAGCTTGAAGGGTGTAAACTATGGCTACACCTTC,CASSLKGVNYGYTF
TRBJ1-4,13,TRBV18,NA,NA,TGTGCCAGCTCACCAGGGCAAAATGAAAAACTGTTTTTT,CASSPGQNEKLFF
TRBJ1-1,13,TRBV6-5,NA,NA,TGTGCCAGCAGCCCAACAGGGAGCACTGAAGCTTTCTTT,CASSPTGSTEAFF
TRBJ2-5,15,TRBV4-1,NA,TRBD1,TGCGCCAGCAGCCCAGGGCGGACAGGACAAGAGACCCAGTACTTC,CASSPGRTGQETQYF
TRBJ1-4,17,TRBV7-2,NA,TRBD1,TGTGCCAGCAGTTCCCAAATTGGCGGGACAGGGAACGAAAAACTGTTTTTT,CASSSQIGGTGNEKLFF
TRBJ2-3,16,TRBV5-4,NA,NA,TGTGCCAGCAGCTTGGCCAAAACTGGAAGGGGAGATACGCAGTATTTT,CASSLAKTGRGDTQYF
TRBJ1-1,14,TRBV19,NA,NA,TGTGCCAGTAGTATAGGAGGGGTGAACACTGAAGCTTTCTTT,CASSIGGVNTEAFF